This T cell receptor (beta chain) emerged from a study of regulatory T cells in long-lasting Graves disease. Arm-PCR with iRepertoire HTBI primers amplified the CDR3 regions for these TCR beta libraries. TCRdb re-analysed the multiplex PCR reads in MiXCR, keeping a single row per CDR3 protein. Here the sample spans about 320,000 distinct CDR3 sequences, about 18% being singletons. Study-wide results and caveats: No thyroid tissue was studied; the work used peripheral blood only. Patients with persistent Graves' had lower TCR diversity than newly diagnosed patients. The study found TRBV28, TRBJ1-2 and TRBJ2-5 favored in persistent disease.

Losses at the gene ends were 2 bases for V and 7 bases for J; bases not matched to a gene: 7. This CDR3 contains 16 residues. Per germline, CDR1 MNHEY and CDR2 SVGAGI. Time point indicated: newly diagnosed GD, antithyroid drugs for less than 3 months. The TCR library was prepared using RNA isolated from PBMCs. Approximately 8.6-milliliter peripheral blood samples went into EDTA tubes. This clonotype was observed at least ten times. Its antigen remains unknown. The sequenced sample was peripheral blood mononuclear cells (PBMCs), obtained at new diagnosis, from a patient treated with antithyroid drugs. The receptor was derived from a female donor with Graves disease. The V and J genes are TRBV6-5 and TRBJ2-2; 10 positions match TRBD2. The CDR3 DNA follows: TGTGCCAGCAGTTACCCCAGCGGGAGGGTTGTCGGGGAGCTGTTTTTT. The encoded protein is CASSYPSGRVVGELFF.